The 30 T cell receptor beta chains reported below all come from one sample, sequenced in a study of blood T cell repertoires in COVID-19. The assay was immunoSEQ multiplex PCR, and TCRdb's table has in-frame clones only and misses some. The profile shows roughly 200,000 clones, roughly four fifths of them singletons. The specimen sequenced was peripheral blood. These receptors originate from a man aged 45-60 years with active or convalescent COVID-19.

The chain uses TRBV2 and TRBJ2-7; a weak D match, TRBD1 (6 bases). CDR1 is SNHLY, CDR2 FYNNEI, per germline. V lost 7 bases and J 1 base, leaving 11 bases between the germline ends. The CDR3 extends over 13 amino acids. The CDR3 reads CASNRQESYEQYF. The CDR3 bases are TGTGCCAGCAACCGACAGGAATCCTACGAGCAGTACTTC.

The J gene is TRBJ1-1, the V gene TRBV5-4; 9 bases agree with TRBD1. Trimming removed 2 bases from V and 11 bases from J; junction bases left unmatched: 7. The V gene's germline CDR1 is SGHNT and CDR2 YYREEE (reference sequence). CDR3 length: 13 residues. CDR3 in amino acids: CASSFGGQGRAFF. As DNA, the CDR3 is TGTGCCAGCAGCTTCGGGGGACAGGGCAGGGCTTTCTTT.

This chain uses TRBV6-5 with TRBJ2-7, with a weak D call TRBD1 (5 bases). Between the trimmed V and J ends, which lost 2 bases and 10 bases, there was a span of 15 bases. This CDR3 region has 13 residues. In germline, CDR1 is MNHEY, CDR2 SVGAGI. In DNA form, the CDR3 reads TGTGCCAGCAGTTACACCTTAGGACATCCCCAGTACTTC. The encoded protein is CASSYTLGHPQYF.

The chain carries TRBV6-1 and TRBJ2-1, with TRBD1 identical over 7 bases. The germline gives CDR1 MNHNS, CDR2 SASEGT. CDR3 length: 15 residues. J lost 5 bases, V lost 2 bases, and 6 bases had no gene match. The CDR3 loop is CASSERRTGDNEQFF. DNA for the CDR3: TGTGCCAGCAGTGAAAGGCGAACAGGGGACAATGAGCAGTTCTTC.

The V call is TRBV27, the J call TRBJ2-2; unclear D gene. Trimming stripped 2 bases from V and 0 bases from J, with 7 bases between. CDR3 length: 15 residues. Germline V gene lookup returns CDR1 MNHEY and CDR2 SMNVEV (reference sequence). The CDR3 protein is CASSLRVANTGELFF. In nucleotides, the CDR3 is TGTGCCAGCAGTTTACGGGTCGCGAACACCGGGGAGCTGTTTTTT.

The chain is built from TRBV4-2 and TRBJ1-4; D gene uncertain. V gave up 6 bases and J gave up 0 bases, with 8 bases separating them. Germline CDR1 is LGHNA and CDR2 is YNFKEQ. The CDR3 contains 14 residues. CDR3 DNA sequence: TGTGCCAGCAGTCGAGGAACAACTAATGAAAAACTGTTTTTT. Its protein is CASSRGTTNEKLFF.

This chain links TRBV24-1 with TRBJ2-3, with TRBD1 matching over 8 bases. J lost 5 bases, V lost 5 bases, and 5 bases had no gene match. Germline loops: CDR1 KGHDR, CDR2 SFDVKD. The CDR3 covers 14 residues. CDR3 region: CATSGAGGEDTQYF. The CDR3 bases are TGTGCCACCAGTGGGGCAGGGGGCGAAGATACGCAGTATTTT.

The chain couples TRBV19 to TRBJ2-1; possibly TRBD1 for D (8 bases). V was shortened by 5 bases and J by 5 bases, with 16 bases between the two germline ends. The CDR3 has 15 residues. CDR1 is LNHDA and CDR2 is SQIVND in the germline V gene (reference sequence). DNA of the CDR3: TGTGCCAGTAGTTTCGGACAGGGAGGGGACAATGAGCAGTTCTTC. Encoded protein: CASSFGQGGDNEQFF. Using reference TRBV19 and TRBJ2-1 for the parts outside the CDR3, the full variable domain is DGGITQSPKYLFRKEGQNVTLSCEQNLNHDAMYWYRQDPGQGLRLIYYSQIVNDFQKGDIAEGYSVSREKKESFPLTVTSAQKNPTAFYLCASSFGQGGDNEQFFGPGTRLTVL.

The V and J genes are TRBV19 and TRBJ1-2, with D possibly being TRBD1 (5 bases). Trimming took off 0 bases at V and 4 bases at J, with 12 bases between the two ends. The CDR3 covers 15 residues. The V gene's germline CDR1 is LNHDA and CDR2 SQIVND (reference sequence). The CDR3 reads CASSIDLWTFYGYTF. The CDR3 region has the DNA TGTGCCAGTAGTATAGATCTATGGACATTCTATGGCTACACCTTC.

The V and J genes are TRBV30 and TRBJ1-2; D uncertain. This CDR3 is built from 11 residues. The germline V gene has CDR1 GTSNPN and CDR2 SVGIG (reference sequence). V lost 6 bases and J lost 7, with 12 bases in between. CDR3 DNA sequence: TGTGCCTGCCAATACGGGGTTGGCTACACCTTC. The encoded protein is CACQYGVGYTF.

The table lists this clone with a count of one. The J gene is TRBJ2-3, the V gene TRBV18; 11 nucleotides match TRBD1. The CDR3 sequence is 18 residues long. Looked up from germline, CDR1 is KGHSH and CDR2 is LQKENI. V shed 2 bases, J shed 1 base, and the junction held 8 bases outside the gene matches. CDR3 DNA: TGTGCCAGCTCACCAACTCCGGGACAGGGGGTCGGCACAGATACGCAGTATTTT. As protein: CASSPTPGQGVGTDTQYF.

V and J are TRBV6-2 or TRBV6-3 and TRBJ1-1; TRBD1 agrees at 9 bases. Germline trimming cut 5 bases from V and 5 bases from J; bases unmatched to any gene: 9. This CDR3 is 15 amino acids long. Germline lookup yields CDR1 MNHEY and CDR2 SVGEGT. CDR3 sequence reads: CASSPIQGAPTEAFF. The DNA for the CDR3 is TGTGCCAGCAGTCCCATACAGGGGGCGCCTACTGAAGCTTTCTTT.

This chain joins TRBV12-3 or TRBV12-4 and TRBJ2-7, with 8 bases lining up with TRBD1. CDR3 length: 13 residues. The V gene end was trimmed by 2 bases and the J gene end by 6 bases; junction bases not matched to a gene: 3. CDR3: CASSLPGGSEQYF. The CDR3 DNA follows: TGTGCCAGCAGTTTACCAGGGGGCTCCGAGCAGTACTTC.

The DNA of the CDR3 is TGTGCCAGCAGTGCCGGACTAGCGGGGGGGGTCACAGATACGCAGTATTTT. It encodes CASSAGLAGGVTDTQYF. V and J are TRBV2 and TRBJ2-3, with 15 bases identical to TRBD2. The V gene's germline CDR1 is SNHLY and CDR2 FYNNEI. With V trimmed by 4 bases and J by 2 bases, 4 bases remained unmatched. CDR3 length: 17 residues.

The chain employs TRBV19 and TRBJ2-3, with 12 bases that match TRBD2. The CDR3 extends over 17 amino acids. Germline CDR1 is LNHDA and CDR2 is SQIVND (reference sequence). With V trimmed by 3 bases and J by 5 bases, 9 bases remained unmatched. The CDR3 loop reads CASSMTSGGFLEDTQYF. For the CDR3, the DNA is TGTGCCAGTAGTATGACTAGCGGGGGTTTCTTGGAAGATACGCAGTATTTT.

Only a few counts were recorded for this clone. The chain links TRBV7-9 to TRBJ1-5; D is perhaps TRBD1 (6 bases). Germline lookup yields CDR1 SEHNR and CDR2 FQNEAQ (reference sequence). Deletions cut 5 bases from V and 5 bases from J, with 16 bases between. The CDR3 has 15 amino acids. The CDR3 loop is CASSPLTGSYQPQHF. CDR3 nucleotide sequence: TGTGCCAGCAGCCCCTTGACAGGAAGCTATCAGCCCCAGCATTTT.

The J gene is TRBJ2-2, the V gene TRBV5-1, with no clear D. This CDR3 spans 12 amino acids. V was shortened by 0 bases and J by 7 bases, with 4 bases between the two germline ends. Germline CDR1 and CDR2: SGHRS and YFSETQ. CDR3 sequence reads: CASSLAVGELFF. Written as DNA, the CDR3 is TGCGCCAGCAGCTTGGCGGTCGGGGAGCTGTTTTTT.

This chain links TRBV18 with TRBJ2-3; 13 bases map to TRBD2. CDR3 size: 15 residues. Germline V lookup: CDR1 KGHSH, CDR2 LQKENI. The junction had 5 bases not matched to a gene; V was cut back by 6 bases and J by 5 bases. CDR3 sequence: CASSGLAGDLDTQYF. The CDR3 DNA reads as TGTGCCAGCTCCGGACTAGCGGGAGACTTAGATACGCAGTATTTT.

This sequence joins TRBV5-5 and TRBJ2-3, with D maybe TRBD2 (6 bases). The germline gives CDR1 SGHKS, CDR2 YYEKEE (reference sequence). V was clipped by 2 bases and J by 5 bases, with 12 bases between them. The CDR3 extends over 14 amino acids. CDR3 nucleotide sequence: TGTGCCAGCAGCTTAGAACTAGCCCTAGATACGCAGTATTTT. Translated, it gives CASSLELALDTQYF.

This clone is a singleton in its sample. The chain has TRBV9 and TRBJ2-7, with TRBD1 matching over 8 bases. This CDR3 comprises 16 residues. The V segment lost 5 bases and the J segment 0 bases; nucleotides outside the gene matches: 10. Per the germline V gene, CDR1 is SGDLS and CDR2 is YYNGEE. CDR3 residues: CASSEGVTGVSYEQYF. CDR3 nucleotide sequence: TGTGCCAGCAGTGAGGGAGTGACAGGGGTCTCCTACGAGCAGTACTTC.

V and J are TRBV3-1 (or the pseudogene TRBV3-2) and TRBJ2-7; D gene unclear. Trimming cost V 1 base and J 7 bases, with 11 bases left between them. Looked up from germline, CDR1 is LGHDT and CDR2 is YNNKEL (reference sequence). The CDR3 extends over 13 amino acids. Here the CDR3 reads CASSQVPPQEQYF. In DNA, the CDR3 is TGTGCCAGCAGCCAAGTCCCTCCTCAGGAGCAGTACTTC.

In its sample, this clone was seen once. The V call is TRBV4-3, the J call TRBJ2-3; 9 nucleotides line up with TRBD2. The ends lost 0 bases at V and 6 bases at J; junction bases unmatched: 13. This CDR3 has 18 amino acids. Germline loops: CDR1 LGHNA, CDR2 YSLEER. The CDR3 coding sequence is TGCGCCAGCAGCCAAGACCTTAGCGGGGGCCTCCTCAGCGATACGCAGTATTTT. Translating gives CASSQDLSGGLLSDTQYF.

The V call is TRBV6-5, the J call TRBJ2-3; 8 bases fit TRBD1. The ends lost 5 bases at V and 6 bases at J; junction bases unmatched: 7. This CDR3 region has 14 residues. Germline-derived CDR1 and CDR2 are MNHEY and SVGAGI. In nucleotides, the CDR3 is TGTGCCAGCAGTCTTAGACAGGGGATGGATACGCAGTATTTT. It is translated as CASSLRQGMDTQYF.

A word on this clone: The sample has other DNA sequences that encode this CDR3 too. The V gene is TRBV5-4, the J gene TRBJ2-1; 11 bases align to TRBD1. Germline-derived CDR1 and CDR2 are SGHNT and YYREEE (reference sequence). CDR3 length equals 15 residues. With 3 bases clipped from V and 3 bases from J, the junction kept 2 bases outside the gene matches. In DNA, the CDR3 is TGTGCCAGCAGCTCCGGGACAGGGGGCTACAATGAGCAGTTCTTC. Translating it yields CASSSGTGGYNEQFF.

The V gene is TRBV6-5, the J gene TRBJ2-7, with 9 bases lining up with TRBD2. J gave up 7 bases and V 5 bases, and 3 bases lay outside the gene matches. The CDR3 sequence is 12 residues long. Germline loops: CDR1 MNHEY, CDR2 SVGAGI. CDR3 region: CASSLAGNEQYF. The CDR3 DNA reads as TGTGCCAGCAGTCTAGCGGGGAATGAGCAGTACTTC.

A remark on this clone: Other DNA sequences in the same sample also yield this CDR3. The CDR3 DNA follows: TGTGCCAGTAGTATAGGCCAGGGGAATTCACCCCTCCACTTT. Translating gives CASSIGQGNSPLHF. The rearrangement uses TRBV19 and TRBJ1-6, with D perhaps matching TRBD1 (6 bases). The CDR3 covers 14 residues. Trimming pared 1 base from V and 7 bases from J, leaving 8 bases between. Germline V gene sequence: CDR1 LNHDA, CDR2 SQIVND (reference sequence).

J is TRBJ1-1 and V is TRBV30; 8 positions match TRBD1. Germline values: CDR1 GTSNPN, CDR2 SVGIG (reference sequence). The CDR3 covers 13 residues. V shed 4 bases and J 1 base; nucleotides not matched to a gene: 2. The CDR3 loop is CAWTGGANTEAFF. Written as DNA, the CDR3 is TGTGCCTGGACAGGGGGCGCGAACACTGAAGCTTTCTTT.

The genes are TRBV3-1 (or the pseudogene TRBV3-2) and TRBJ1-2; a weak D match, TRBD1 (5 bases). Germline CDR1 LGHDT, CDR2 YNNKEL (reference sequence). Trimming took 5 bases from V and 2 from J, leaving 18 bases between them. The CDR3 sequence is 16 residues long. As DNA, the CDR3 is TGTGCCAGCAGCTTTAAGGGTGGCAGGGTGAACTATGGCTACACCTTC. Amino acids: CASSFKGGRVNYGYTF.

The rearrangement links TRBV7-2 to TRBJ2-7, with TRBD1 identical over 10 bases. The CDR3 length is 14 residues. The J segment lost 7 bases and the V segment lost 5 bases, leaving 8 bases of the junction unmatched. CDR1 is SGHTA and CDR2 is FQGNSA in the germline V gene. CDR3 sequence (DNA): TGTGCCAGCAGCCCCCGACAGGGGGCGGGGGAGCAGTACTTC. This sequence encodes CASSPRQGAGEQYF.

The gene calls are TRBV3-1 (or the pseudogene TRBV3-2) and TRBJ2-5, with TRBD1 identical over 7 bases. This CDR3 contains 15 residues. V shed 1 base, J shed 4 bases, and the junction held 6 bases outside the gene matches. CDR1 is LGHDT and CDR2 is YNNKEL in the germline V gene (reference sequence). This CDR3 is CASSQVHNRGETQYF. The DNA for the CDR3 is TGTGCCAGCAGCCAAGTCCACAACAGGGGAGAGACCCAGTACTTC.